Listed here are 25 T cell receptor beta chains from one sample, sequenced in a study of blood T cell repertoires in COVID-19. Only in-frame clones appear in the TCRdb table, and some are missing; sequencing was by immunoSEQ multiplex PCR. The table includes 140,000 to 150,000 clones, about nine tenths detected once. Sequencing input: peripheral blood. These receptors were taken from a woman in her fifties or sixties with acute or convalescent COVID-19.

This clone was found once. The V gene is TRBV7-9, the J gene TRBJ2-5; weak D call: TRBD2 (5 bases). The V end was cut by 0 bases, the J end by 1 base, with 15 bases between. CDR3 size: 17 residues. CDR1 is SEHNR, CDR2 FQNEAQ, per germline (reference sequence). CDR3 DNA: TGTGCCAGCAGCTTAGCGCAGCCTAGCCTAATCCAAGAGACCCAGTACTTC. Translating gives CASSLAQPSLIQETQYF.

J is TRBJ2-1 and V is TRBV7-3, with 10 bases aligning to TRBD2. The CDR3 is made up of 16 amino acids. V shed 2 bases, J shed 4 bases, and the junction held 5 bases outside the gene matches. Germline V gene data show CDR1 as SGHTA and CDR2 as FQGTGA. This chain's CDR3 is CASSLSGTSVYNEQFF. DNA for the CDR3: TGTGCCAGCAGCTTATCCGGGACTAGCGTATACAATGAGCAGTTCTTC. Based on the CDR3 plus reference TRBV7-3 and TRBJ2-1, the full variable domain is GAGVSQTPSNKVTEKGKYVELRCDPISGHTALYWYRQSLGQGPEFLIYFQGTGAADDSGLPNDRFFAVRPEGSVSTLKIQRTERGDSAVYLCASSLSGTSVYNEQFFGPGTRLTVL.

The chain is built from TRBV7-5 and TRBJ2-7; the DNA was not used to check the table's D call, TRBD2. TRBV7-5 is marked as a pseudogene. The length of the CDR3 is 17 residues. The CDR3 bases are TGTGCCAGAAGCTTACTCTTCGACTCCGAAATTACCTACGAGCAGTACTTC. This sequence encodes CARSLLFDSEITYEQYF.

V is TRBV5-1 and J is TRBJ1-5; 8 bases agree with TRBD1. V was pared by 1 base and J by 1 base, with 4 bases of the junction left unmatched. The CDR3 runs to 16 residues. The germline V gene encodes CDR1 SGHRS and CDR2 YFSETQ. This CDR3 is CASSLQGAGSNQPQHF. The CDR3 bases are TGCGCCAGCAGCTTGCAGGGGGCCGGGAGCAATCAGCCCCAGCATTTT.

This CDR3 reads CASLGQRKTEAFF. The CDR3, as DNA: TGCGCCAGCTTGGGACAGAGGAAAACTGAAGCTTTCTTT. The chain has TRBV4-1 and TRBJ1-1, with 7 bases matching TRBD1. The ends lost 8 bases at V and 5 bases at J; junction bases unmatched: 8. There are 13 residues in the CDR3. Germline V gene lookup returns CDR1 MGHRA and CDR2 YSYEKL.

CDR3 sequence: CASSLDEGGEQYF. The DNA for the CDR3 is TGTGCCAGCAGCTTGGACGAGGGTGGCGAGCAGTACTTC. The chain has TRBV5-6 and TRBJ2-7, with TRBD2 as a possible D gene (5 bases). Trimming pared 0 bases from V and 6 bases from J, leaving 10 bases between. The CDR3 is 13 residues long. Germline-derived CDR1 and CDR2 are SGHDT and YYEEEE.

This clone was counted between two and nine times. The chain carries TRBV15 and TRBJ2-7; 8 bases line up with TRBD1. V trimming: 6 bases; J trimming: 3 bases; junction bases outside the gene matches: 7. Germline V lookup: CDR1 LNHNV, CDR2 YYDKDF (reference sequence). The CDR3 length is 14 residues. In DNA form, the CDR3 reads TGTGCCACCAGTCGGACAGGGACCATCTACGAGCAGTACTTC. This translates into CATSRTGTIYEQYF.

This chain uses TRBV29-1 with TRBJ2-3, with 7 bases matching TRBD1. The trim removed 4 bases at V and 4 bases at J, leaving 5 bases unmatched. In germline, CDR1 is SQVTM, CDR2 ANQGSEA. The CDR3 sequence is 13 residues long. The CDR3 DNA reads TGCAGCGTTGGACAGGGTGGTGCAGATACGCAGTATTTT. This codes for CSVGQGGADTQYF.

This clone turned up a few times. The CDR3 protein is CASSSDTNTGELFF. CDR3 bases: TGTGCCAGCAGTTCGGACACGAACACCGGGGAGCTGTTTTTT. V gene TRBV7-3 combines with J gene TRBJ2-2; possibly TRBD1 for D (5 bases). Germline V gene lookup returns CDR1 SGHTA and CDR2 FQGTGA. Trimming cost V 6 bases and J 0 bases, with 8 bases left between them. This CDR3 has 14 residues.

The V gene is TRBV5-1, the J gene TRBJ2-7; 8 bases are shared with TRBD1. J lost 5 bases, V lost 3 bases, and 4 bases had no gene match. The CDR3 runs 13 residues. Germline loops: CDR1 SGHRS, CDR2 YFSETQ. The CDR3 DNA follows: TGCGCCAGCAGCTCGCCGGACAGGGACGAGCAGTACTTC. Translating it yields CASSSPDRDEQYF.

CDR3 protein: CASSIGRSTVYGYTF. Written as DNA, the CDR3 is TGTGCCAGTAGTATAGGAAGGTCGACTGTCTATGGCTACACCTTC. The V call is TRBV19, the J call TRBJ1-2; D uncertain. CDR1 and CDR2 (germline): LNHDA, SQIVND (reference sequence). Trimming took 1 base from V and 4 from J, leaving 13 bases between them. This CDR3 region has 15 residues.

CDR3 sequence reads: CSASKAGLGNTDTQYF. The CDR3 nucleotides are TGCAGTGCTAGTAAGGCCGGACTAGGAAACACAGATACGCAGTATTTT. The J gene is TRBJ2-3, the V gene TRBV20-1; 7 bases agree with TRBD2. Germline V CDR1 and CDR2: DFQATT, SNEGSKA (reference sequence). The CDR3 runs to 16 residues. V shed 3 bases and J 2 bases; nucleotides not matched to a gene: 11.

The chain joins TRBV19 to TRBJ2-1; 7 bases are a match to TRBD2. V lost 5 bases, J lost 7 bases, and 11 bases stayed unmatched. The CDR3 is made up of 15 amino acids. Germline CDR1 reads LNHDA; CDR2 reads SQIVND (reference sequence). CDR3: CASSVSGVPGNEQFF. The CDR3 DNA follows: TGTGCCAGTAGTGTCAGCGGGGTCCCGGGGAATGAGCAGTTCTTC.

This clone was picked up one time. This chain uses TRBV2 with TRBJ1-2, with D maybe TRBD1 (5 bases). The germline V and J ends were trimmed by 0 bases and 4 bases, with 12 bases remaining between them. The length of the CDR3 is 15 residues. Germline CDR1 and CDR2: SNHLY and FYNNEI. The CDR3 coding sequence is TGTGCCAGCAGTGAAGCGTCAGGGCCCCCCTATGGCTACACCTTC. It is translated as CASSEASGPPYGYTF.

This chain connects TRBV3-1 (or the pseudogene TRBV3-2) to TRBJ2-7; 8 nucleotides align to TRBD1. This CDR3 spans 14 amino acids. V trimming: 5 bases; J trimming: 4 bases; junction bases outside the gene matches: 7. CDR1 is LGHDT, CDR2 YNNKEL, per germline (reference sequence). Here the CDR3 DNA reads TGTGCCAGCAGCTCCGGGACAGGAAATTACGAGCAGTACTTC. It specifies CASSSGTGNYEQYF.

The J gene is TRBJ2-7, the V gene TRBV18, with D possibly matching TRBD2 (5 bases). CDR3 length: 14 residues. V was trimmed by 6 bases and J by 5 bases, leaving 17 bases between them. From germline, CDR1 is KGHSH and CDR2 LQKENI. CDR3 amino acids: CASSRAAQTHEQYF. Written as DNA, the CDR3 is TGTGCCAGCTCGAGGGCTGCTCAGACCCACGAGCAGTACTTC.

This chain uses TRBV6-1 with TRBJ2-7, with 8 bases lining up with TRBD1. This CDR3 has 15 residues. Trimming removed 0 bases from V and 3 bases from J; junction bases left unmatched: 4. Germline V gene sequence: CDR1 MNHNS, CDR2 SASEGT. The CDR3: CASSEAWDRYYEQYF. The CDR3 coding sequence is TGTGCCAGCAGTGAAGCTTGGGACAGGTACTACGAGCAGTACTTC.

The CDR3 reads CASTQDTALYF. DNA for the CDR3: TGCGCCAGCACCCAGGACACAGCCCTTTACTTC. The chain joins TRBV5-1 to TRBJ2-7; a possible D gene is TRBD1 (5 bases). The germline V gene encodes CDR1 SGHRS and CDR2 YFSETQ. Trimming removed 6 bases at V and 13 bases at J, with 17 bases between. CDR3 size: 11 residues.

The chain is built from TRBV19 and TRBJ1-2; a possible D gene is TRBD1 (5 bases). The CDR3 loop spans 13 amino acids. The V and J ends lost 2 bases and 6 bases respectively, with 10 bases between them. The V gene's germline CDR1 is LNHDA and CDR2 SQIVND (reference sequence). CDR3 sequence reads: CASSISEGDGYTF. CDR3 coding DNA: TGTGCCAGTAGTATAAGTGAAGGGGATGGCTACACCTTC.

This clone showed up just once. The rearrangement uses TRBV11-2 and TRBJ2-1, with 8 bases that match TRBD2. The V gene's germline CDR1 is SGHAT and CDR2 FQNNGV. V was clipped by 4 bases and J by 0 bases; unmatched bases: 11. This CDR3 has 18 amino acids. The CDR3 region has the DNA TGTGCCAGCAGCTCATGGTCTAGCGGGTTTAGCTCCTACAATGAGCAGTTCTTC. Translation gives CASSSWSSGFSSYNEQFF. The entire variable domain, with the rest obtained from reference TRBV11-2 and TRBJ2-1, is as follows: EAGVAQSPRYKIIEKRQSVAFWCNPISGHATLYWYQQILGQGPKLLIQFQNNGVVDDSQLPKDRFSAERLKGVDSTLKIQPAKLEDSAVYLCASSSWSSGFSSYNEQFFGPGTRLTVL.

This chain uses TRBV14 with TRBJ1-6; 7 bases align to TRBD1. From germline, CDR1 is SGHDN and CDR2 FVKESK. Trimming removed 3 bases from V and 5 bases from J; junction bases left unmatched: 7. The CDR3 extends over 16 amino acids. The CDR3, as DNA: TGTGCCAGCAGCCAGCTTAAAACAGGGGATAATTCACCCCTCCACTTT. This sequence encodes CASSQLKTGDNSPLHF.

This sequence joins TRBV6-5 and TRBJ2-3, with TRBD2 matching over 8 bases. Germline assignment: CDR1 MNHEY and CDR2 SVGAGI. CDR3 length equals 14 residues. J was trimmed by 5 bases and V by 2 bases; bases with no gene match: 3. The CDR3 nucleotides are TGTGCCAGCAGTTACCGAAGCGGGAGAGATACGCAGTATTTT. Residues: CASSYRSGRDTQYF.

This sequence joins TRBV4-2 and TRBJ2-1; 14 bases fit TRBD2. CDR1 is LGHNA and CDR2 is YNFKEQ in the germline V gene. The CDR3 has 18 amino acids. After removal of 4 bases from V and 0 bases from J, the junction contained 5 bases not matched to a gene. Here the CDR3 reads CASSPRLAGGHSYNEQFF. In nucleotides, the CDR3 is TGTGCCAGCAGCCCTAGACTAGCGGGAGGGCACTCCTACAATGAGCAGTTCTTC.

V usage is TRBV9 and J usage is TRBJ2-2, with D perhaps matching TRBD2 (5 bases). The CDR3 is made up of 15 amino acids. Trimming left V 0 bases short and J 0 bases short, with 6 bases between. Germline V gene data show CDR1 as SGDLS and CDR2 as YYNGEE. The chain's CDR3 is CASSVGEPNTGELFF. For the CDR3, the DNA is TGTGCCAGCAGCGTAGGGGAGCCGAACACCGGGGAGCTGTTTTTT.

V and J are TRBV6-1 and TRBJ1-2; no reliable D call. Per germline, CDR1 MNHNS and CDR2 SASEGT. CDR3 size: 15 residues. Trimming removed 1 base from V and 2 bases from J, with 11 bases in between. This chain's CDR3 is CASSEVGGLNYGYTF. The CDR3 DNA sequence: TGTGCCAGCAGTGAAGTCGGCGGGCTCAACTATGGCTACACCTTC.